One and the same sample provided the 2 T cell receptor beta chains below, sequenced in a study of graft-versus-host responses after intestinal transplantation. Their cognate antigens are unknown. The table came from immunoSEQ multiplex PCR; TCRdb's copy has only in-frame clones and leaves some out. The sample lists roughly 120,000 clones, 85% to 95% occurring once. Sample: unstimulated CD4+ T cells sorted from spleen or lymph node cells, taken before intestinal transplant. The receptors were sampled from a human donor who received an intestinal transplant.

The chain joins TRBV18 to TRBJ2-1, with 10 bases that match TRBD2. This CDR3 comprises 17 residues. Germline V gives CDR1 KGHSH, CDR2 LQKENI. J gave up 3 bases and V 2 bases, and 7 bases lay outside the gene matches. As DNA, the CDR3 is TGTGCCAGCTCACCATTAGTACTAGCGGGACACTACAATGAGCAGTTCTTC. This sequence encodes CASSPLVLAGHYNEQFF.

This clone is a singleton in its sample. The CDR3 loop is CASSTTASGNTIYF. Here the CDR3 DNA reads TGTGCCAGCTCAACGACAGCCTCTGGAAACACCATATATTTT. This chain joins TRBV18 and TRBJ1-3, with a possible D match to TRBD1 (5 bases). CDR1 and CDR2 (germline): KGHSH, LQKENI. Trimming took off 5 bases at V and 0 bases at J, with 8 bases between the two ends. The length of the CDR3 is 14 residues.